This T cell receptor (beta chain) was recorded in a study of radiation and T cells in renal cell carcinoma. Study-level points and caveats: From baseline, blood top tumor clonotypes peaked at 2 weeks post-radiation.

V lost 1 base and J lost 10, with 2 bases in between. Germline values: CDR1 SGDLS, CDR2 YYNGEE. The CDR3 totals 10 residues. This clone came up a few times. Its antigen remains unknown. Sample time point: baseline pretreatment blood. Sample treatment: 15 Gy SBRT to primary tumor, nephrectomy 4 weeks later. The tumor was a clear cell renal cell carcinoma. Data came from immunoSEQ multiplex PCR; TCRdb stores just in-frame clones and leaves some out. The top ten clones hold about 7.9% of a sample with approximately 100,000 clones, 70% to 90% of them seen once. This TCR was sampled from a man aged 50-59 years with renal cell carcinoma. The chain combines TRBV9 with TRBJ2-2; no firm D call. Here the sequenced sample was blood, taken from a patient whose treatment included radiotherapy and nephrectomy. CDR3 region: CASSVKELFF. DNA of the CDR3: TGTGCCAGCAGCGTAAAGGAGCTGTTTTTT.